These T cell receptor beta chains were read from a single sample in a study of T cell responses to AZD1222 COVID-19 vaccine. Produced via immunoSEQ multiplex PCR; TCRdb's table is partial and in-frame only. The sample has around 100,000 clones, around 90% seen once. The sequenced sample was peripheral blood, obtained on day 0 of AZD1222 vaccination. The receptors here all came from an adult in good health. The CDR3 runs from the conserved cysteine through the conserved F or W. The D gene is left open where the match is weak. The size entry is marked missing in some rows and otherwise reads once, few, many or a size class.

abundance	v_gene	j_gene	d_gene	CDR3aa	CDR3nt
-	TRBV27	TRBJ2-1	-	CASGRGGPYNEQFF	TGTGCCAGCGGGAGGGGGGGACCCTACAATGAGCAGTTCTTC
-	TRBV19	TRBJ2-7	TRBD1	CASSIWGQGHEQYF	TGTGCCAGTAGTATATGGGGACAGGGGCACGAGCAGTACTTC
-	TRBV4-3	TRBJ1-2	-	CASRPQGIGGYTF	TGCGCCAGCAGACCTCAGGGGATCGGTGGCTACACCTTC
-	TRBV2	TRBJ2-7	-	CASIWTESYEQYF	TGTGCCAGCATCTGGACAGAATCCTACGAGCAGTACTTC
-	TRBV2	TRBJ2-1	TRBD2	CASSQLAGGSYNEQFF	TGTGCCAGCAGCCAACTAGCGGGGGGCTCTTACAATGAGCAGTTCTTC
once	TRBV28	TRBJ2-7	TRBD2	CASSTPSGGTYEQYF	TGTGCCAGCAGTACTCCTAGCGGGGGCACCTACGAGCAGTACTTC
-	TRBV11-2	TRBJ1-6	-	CASSLDYALMNSPLHF	TGTGCCAGCAGCTTAGATTACGCACTGATGAATTCACCCCTCCACTTT
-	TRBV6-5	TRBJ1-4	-	CASSYSYRREEKLFF	TGTGCCAGCAGTTACTCTTACAGGCGAGAAGAAAAACTGTTTTTT
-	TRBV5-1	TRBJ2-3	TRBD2	CASSPGLAGGSRVTDTQYF	TGCGCCAGCAGCCCGGGACTAGCGGGGGGTTCACGCGTGACAGATACGCAGTATTTT
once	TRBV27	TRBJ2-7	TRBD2	CASSYAGGTWLEQYF	TGTGCCAGCAGTTACGCGGGGGGGACGTGGCTCGAGCAGTACTTC
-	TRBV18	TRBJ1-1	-	CASSPEMNTEAFF	TGTGCCAGCTCACCAGAAATGAACACTGAAGCTTTCTTT
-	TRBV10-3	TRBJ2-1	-	CAISESLAAGNEQFF	TGTGCCATCAGTGAGTCGTTGGCGGCGGGCAATGAGCAGTTCTTC
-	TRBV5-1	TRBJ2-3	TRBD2	CASSLPGTRGDTQYF	TGCGCCAGCAGCTTGCCCGGGACTAGGGGAGATACGCAGTATTTT
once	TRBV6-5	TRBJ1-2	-	CASSYAHPEYGYTF	TGTGCCAGCAGTTACGCCCACCCCGAGTATGGCTACACCTTC
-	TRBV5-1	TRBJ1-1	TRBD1	CASSSNRGTGNTEAFF	TGCGCCAGCAGCAGCAACCGGGGGACAGGGAACACTGAAGCTTTCTTT
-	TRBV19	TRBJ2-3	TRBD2	CASSTSGATQYF	TGTGCCAGTAGTACTAGCGGGGCCACCCAGTATTTT
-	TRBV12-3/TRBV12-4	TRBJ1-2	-	CASSFGGRDGYTF	TGTGCCAGCAGTTTTGGGGGCAGGGATGGCTACACCTTC
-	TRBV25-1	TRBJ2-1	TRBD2	CASSLAGAYNEQFF	TGTGCCAGCAGTCTAGCGGGGGCCTACAATGAGCAGTTCTTC
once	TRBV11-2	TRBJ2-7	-	CASSGGTAYEQYF	TGTGCCAGCAGTGGGGGGACTGCCTACGAGCAGTACTTC
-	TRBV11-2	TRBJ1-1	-	CASTLWGSNTEAFF	TGTGCCAGCACCCTATGGGGTTCGAACACTGAAGCTTTCTTT
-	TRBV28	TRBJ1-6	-	CATLEGGRDSPLHF	TGTGCCACCCTCGAGGGGGGGAGGGATTCACCCCTCCACTTT
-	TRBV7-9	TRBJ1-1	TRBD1	CASSHGTGWANTEAFF	TGTGCCAGCAGCCACGGGACAGGGTGGGCAAACACTGAAGCTTTCTTT
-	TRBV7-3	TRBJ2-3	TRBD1	CASRRQGAGDTQYF	TGTGCCAGCAGACGTCAGGGGGCCGGAGATACGCAGTATTTT
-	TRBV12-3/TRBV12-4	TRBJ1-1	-	CASSPGTGPRAFF	TGTGCCAGCAGCCCCGGGACCGGCCCTCGGGCTTTCTTT
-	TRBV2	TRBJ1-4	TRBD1	CASSERTGIWETNEKLFF	TGTGCCAGCAGTGAACGGACAGGGATTTGGGAAACTAATGAAAAACTGTTTTTT
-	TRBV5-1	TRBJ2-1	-	CASSLLRGNEQFF	TGCGCCAGCAGCTTGCTCAGGGGAAATGAGCAGTTCTTC
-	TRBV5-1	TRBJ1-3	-	CASSLAAASGNTIYF	TGCGCCAGCAGCTTGGCGGCAGCCTCTGGAAACACCATATATTTT
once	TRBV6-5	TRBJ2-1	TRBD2	CASSYGTSQYWGEQFF	TGTGCCAGCAGTTACGGGACTAGTCAGTATTGGGGTGAGCAGTTCTTC
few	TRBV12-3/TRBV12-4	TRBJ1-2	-	CASGQGSGYTF	TGTGCCAGCGGTCAGGGGAGCGGCTACACCTTC
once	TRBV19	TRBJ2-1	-	CASSITGGGEQFF	TGTGCCAGTAGTATCACAGGGGGGGGTGAGCAGTTCTTC
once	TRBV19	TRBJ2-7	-	CASSTGGGAYEQYF	TGTGCCAGTAGCACAGGGGGGGGAGCCTACGAGCAGTACTTC
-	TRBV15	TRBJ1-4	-	CATSGQGATNEKLFF	TGTGCCACCAGCGGTCAGGGCGCAACTAATGAAAAACTGTTTTTT
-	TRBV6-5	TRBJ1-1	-	CASKRGNTEAFF	TGTGCCAGCAAAAGGGGGAACACTGAAGCTTTCTTT
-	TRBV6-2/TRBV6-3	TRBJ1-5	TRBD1	CASSLGTENQPQHF	TGTGCCAGCAGCCTCGGGACAGAAAATCAGCCCCAGCATTTT
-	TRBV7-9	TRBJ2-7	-	CASSPGQKYEQYF	TGTGCCAGCAGCCCTGGACAGAAATACGAGCAGTACTTC
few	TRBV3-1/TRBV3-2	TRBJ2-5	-	CASSSRGLETQYF	TGTGCCAGCAGTAGCAGGGGTTTGGAGACCCAGTACTTC
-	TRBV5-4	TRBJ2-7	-	CASSSPREGVYEQYF	TGTGCCAGCAGCTCCCCACGAGAGGGGGTCTACGAGCAGTACTTC
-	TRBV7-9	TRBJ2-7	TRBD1	CASSSTGGVHYEQYF	TGTGCCAGCAGCTCGACAGGGGGCGTCCACTACGAGCAGTACTTC
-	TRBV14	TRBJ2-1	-	CASSSRPTATIDNEQFF	TGTGCCAGCAGCTCCCGCCCGACAGCCACCATCGACAATGAGCAGTTCTTC
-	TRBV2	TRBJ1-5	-	CASTPGGAGGPQHF	TGTGCCAGCACCCCTGGGGGGGCTGGTGGGCCCCAGCATTTT
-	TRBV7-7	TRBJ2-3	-	CASSLIGGNTDTQYF	TGTGCTAGCAGCTTAATCGGCGGTAACACAGATACGCAGTATTTT